This T cell receptor (beta chain) was sequenced in a study of blood T cell repertoires in COVID-19. Study in general: In each case, the material was cDNA or gDNA derived from T cells, B-cell-depleted T cells, or PBMCs.

The length of the CDR3 is 15 residues. CDR1 is KGHSH and CDR2 is LQKENI in the germline V gene. The V gene end was trimmed by 5 bases and the J gene end by 9 bases; junction bases not matched to a gene: 8. In the original workflow: Quantification of nucleated cells was approximated via reference gene primer amplification. Generated by immunoSEQ multiplex PCR, the TCRdb table keeps only in-frame clones and is missing some. V, J and clone size are those of that table, while D and trimming were read from the DNA. The sample lists about 170,000 clones, 70% to 90% occurring once. This receptor was identified in a woman aged 80 or older with COVID-19, enrolled during active disease. This sequence joins TRBV18 and TRBJ2-1; TRBD2 matches 12 bases. Sample: peripheral blood. The CDR3 bases are TGTGCCAGCTCAAGGGTGACTAGCGGGAGTGGTGAGCAGTTCTTC. Translating it yields CASSRVTSGSGEQFF.